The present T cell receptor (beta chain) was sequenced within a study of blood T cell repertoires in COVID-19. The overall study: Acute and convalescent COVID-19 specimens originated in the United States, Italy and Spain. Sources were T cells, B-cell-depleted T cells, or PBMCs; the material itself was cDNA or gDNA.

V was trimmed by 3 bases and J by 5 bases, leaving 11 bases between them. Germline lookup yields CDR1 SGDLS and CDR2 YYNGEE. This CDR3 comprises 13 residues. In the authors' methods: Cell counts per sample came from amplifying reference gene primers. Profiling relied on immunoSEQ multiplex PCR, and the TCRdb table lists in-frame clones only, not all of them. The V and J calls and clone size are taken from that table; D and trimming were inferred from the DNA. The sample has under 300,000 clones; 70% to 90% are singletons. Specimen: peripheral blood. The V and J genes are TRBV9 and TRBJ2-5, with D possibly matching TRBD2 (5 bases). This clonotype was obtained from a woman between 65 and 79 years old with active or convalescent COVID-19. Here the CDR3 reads CASSATSSETQYF. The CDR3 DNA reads TGTGCCAGCAGCGCAACTAGTTCGGAGACCCAGTACTTC. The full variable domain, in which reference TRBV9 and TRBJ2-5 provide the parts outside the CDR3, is DSGVTQTPKHLITATGQRVTLRCSPRSGDLSVYWYQQSLDQGLQFLIQYYNGEERAKGNILERFSAQQFPDLHSELNLSSLELGDSALYFCASSATSSETQYFGPGTRLLVL.